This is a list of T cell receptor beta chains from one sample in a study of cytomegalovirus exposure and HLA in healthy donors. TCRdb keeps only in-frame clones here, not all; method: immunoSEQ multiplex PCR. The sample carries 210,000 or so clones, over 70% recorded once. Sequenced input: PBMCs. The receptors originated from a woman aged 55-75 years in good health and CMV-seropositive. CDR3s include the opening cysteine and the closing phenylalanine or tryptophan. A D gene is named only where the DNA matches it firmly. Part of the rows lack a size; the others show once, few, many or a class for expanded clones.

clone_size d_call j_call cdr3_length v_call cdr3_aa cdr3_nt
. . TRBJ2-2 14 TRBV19 CASSTFSDTGELFF TGTGCCAGTAGTACGTTCTCAGACACCGGGGAGCTGTTTTTT
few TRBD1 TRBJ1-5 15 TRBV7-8 CASRGGTGGNQPQHF TGTGCCAGCAGAGGGGGGACAGGGGGAAATCAGCCCCAGCATTTT
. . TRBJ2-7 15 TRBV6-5 CASSYQVSPSYEQYF TGTGCCAGCAGTTACCAGGTTTCCCCCTCCTACGAGCAGTACTTC
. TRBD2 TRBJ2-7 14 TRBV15 CATSMQRGPYEQYF TGTGCCACCAGCATGCAGCGGGGACCCTACGAGCAGTACTTC
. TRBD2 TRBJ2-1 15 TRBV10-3 CAISERGGPNNEQFF TGTGCCATCAGTGAACGCGGGGGGCCGAACAATGAGCAGTTCTTC
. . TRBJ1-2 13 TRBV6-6 CASSYVSGDGYTF TGTGCCAGCAGTTACGTTTCGGGGGACGGCTACACCTTC
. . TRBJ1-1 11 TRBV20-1 CSASGETEAFF TGCAGTGCTTCAGGGGAAACTGAAGCTTTCTTT
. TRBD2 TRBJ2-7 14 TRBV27 CASSYGGEIYEQYF TGTGCCAGCAGTTACGGGGGGGAAATCTACGAGCAGTACTTC
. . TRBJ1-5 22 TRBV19 CASTSKGGPRYAFFHPNQPQHF TGTGCCAGTACCTCGAAAGGGGGACCCAGATATGCGTTTTTCCACCCCAATCAGCCCCAGCATTTT
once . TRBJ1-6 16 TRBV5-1 CASSLGGSSYNSPLHF TGCGCCAGCAGCTTAGGTGGGAGCTCCTATAATTCACCCCTCCACTTT
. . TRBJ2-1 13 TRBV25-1 CASSLLGNPEQFF TGTGCCAGCAGTCTTCTCGGGAATCCTGAGCAGTTCTTC
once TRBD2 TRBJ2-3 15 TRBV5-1 CASSLPAGATDTQYF TGCGCCAGCAGCTTGCCAGCGGGAGCTACAGATACGCAGTATTTT
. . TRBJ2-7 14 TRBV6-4 CASSPTGGPYEQYF TGTGCCAGCAGTCCGACAGGTGGGCCCTACGAGCAGTACTTC
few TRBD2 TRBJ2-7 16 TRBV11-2 CASSLGGLAGTYEQYF TGTGCCAGCAGCTTAGGGGGACTAGCGGGAACCTACGAGCAGTACTTC
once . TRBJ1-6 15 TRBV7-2 CASSPGPDTLGPLHF TGTGCCAGCAGCCCCGGGCCGGACACTCTGGGACCCCTCCACTTT
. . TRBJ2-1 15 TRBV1 CTSSRPGLAINEQFF TGCACCAGCAGCCGACCGGGACTAGCGATCAATGAGCAGTTCTTC
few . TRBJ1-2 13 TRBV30 CAWSAGTYDGYTF TGTGCCTGGAGTGCGGGGACATACGATGGCTACACCTTC
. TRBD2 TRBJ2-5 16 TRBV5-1 CASSGQLAGSQETQYF TGCGCCAGCAGCGGACAACTAGCGGGGTCACAAGAGACCCAGTACTTC
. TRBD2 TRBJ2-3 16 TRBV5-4 CASSYQRGMSTDTQYF TGTGCCAGCAGCTACCAGCGGGGGATGAGCACAGATACGCAGTATTTT
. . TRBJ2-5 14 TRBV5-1 CASTPREYQETQYF TGCGCCAGCACCCCCCGGGAGTACCAAGAGACCCAGTACTTC